This T cell receptor beta chain was documented in a study of cytomegalovirus exposure and HLA in healthy donors. Study-level findings and limits: As confirmed in vitro, a few CMV-associated chains were specific for CMV antigens.

V was cut by 0 bases and J by 5 bases, with 8 bases left in between. This CDR3 has 14 residues. Germline V gives CDR1 SEHNR, CDR2 FQNEAQ (reference sequence). Researchers ran the PCR with 60 Vbeta and 13 Jbeta primers. TCRdb's copy holds only in-frame clones and misses some; the assay was immunoSEQ multiplex PCR. Of roughly 89,000 clones detected, about 80% appear once; the ten largest clones hold over 9.5%. This clone has a handful of counts. Its specificity is not known. The chain employs TRBV7-9 and TRBJ1-5, with D possibly TRBD1 on 5 matching bases. The source material was PBMCs. This clonotype originated in a man aged 25-45 years in good health and CMV-seropositive. The CDR3 region has the DNA TGTGCCAGCAGCTTAGCGACAGCCGATCAGCCCCAGCATTTT. This sequence encodes CASSLATADQPQHF.